This T cell receptor beta chain was obtained from a study of blood T cells in healthy people across ages. A second about 6 to 11 cycle PCR used barcoded and J-beta primers. One entry per CDR3 protein, called by TCRdb with MiXCR from the 5' RACE reads. This sample has about 730,000 distinct CDR3 sequences, with roughly 43% found just once. With 6 bases clipped from V and 8 bases from J, the junction kept 5 bases outside the gene matches. The CDR3 loop spans 14 amino acids. Germline loops: CDR1 LGHDT, CDR2 YNNKEL (reference sequence). Sequenced material: blood. The chain has TRBV3-1 and TRBJ2-1, with 12 bases lining up with TRBD2. This sequence originates from an older woman in good health. The CDR3 region is CASRWTSGTDEQFF. In DNA, the CDR3 is TGTGCCAGCAGATGGACTAGCGGGACCGATGAGCAGTTCTTC.